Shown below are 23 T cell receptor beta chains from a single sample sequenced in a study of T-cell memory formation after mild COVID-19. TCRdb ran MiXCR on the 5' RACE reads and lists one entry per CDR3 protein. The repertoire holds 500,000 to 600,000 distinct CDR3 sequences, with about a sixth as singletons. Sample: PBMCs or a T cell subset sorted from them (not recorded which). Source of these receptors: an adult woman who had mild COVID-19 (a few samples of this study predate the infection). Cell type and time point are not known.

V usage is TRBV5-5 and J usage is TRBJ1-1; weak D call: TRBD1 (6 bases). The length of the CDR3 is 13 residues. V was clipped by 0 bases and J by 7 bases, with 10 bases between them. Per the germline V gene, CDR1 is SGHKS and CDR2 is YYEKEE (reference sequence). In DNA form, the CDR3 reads TGTGCCAGCAGCTTGGCCCCGGACAGTGAAGCTTTCTTT. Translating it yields CASSLAPDSEAFF. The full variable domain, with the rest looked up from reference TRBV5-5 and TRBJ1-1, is DAGVTQSPTHLIKTRGQQVTLRCSPISGHKSVSWYQQVLGQGPQFIFQYYEKEERGRGNFPDRFSARQFPNYSSELNVNALLLGDSALYLCASSLAPDSEAFFGQGTRLTVV.

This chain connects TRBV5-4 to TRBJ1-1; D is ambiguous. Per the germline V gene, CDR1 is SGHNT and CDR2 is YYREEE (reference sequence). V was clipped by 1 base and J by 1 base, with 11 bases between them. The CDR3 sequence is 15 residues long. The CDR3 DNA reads TGTGCCAGCAGCTTGAAAAAGTTTACGAACACTGAAGCTTTCTTT. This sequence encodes CASSLKKFTNTEAFF.

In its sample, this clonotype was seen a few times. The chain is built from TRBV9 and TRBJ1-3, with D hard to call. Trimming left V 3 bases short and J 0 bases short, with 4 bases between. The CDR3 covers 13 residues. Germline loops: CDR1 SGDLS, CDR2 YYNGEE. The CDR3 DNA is TGTGCCAGCAGCGGGACCTCTGGAAACACCATATATTTT. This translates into CASSGTSGNTIYF.

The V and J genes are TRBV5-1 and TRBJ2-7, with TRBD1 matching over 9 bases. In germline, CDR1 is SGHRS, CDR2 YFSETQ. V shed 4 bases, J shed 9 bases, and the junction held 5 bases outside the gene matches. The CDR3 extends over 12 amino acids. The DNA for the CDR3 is TGCGCCAGCAGCCGGGACAGGGAGCGGCAGTACTTC. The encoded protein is CASSRDRERQYF. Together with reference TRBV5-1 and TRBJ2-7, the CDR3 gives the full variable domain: KAGVTQTPRYLIKTRGQQVTLSCSPISGHRSVSWYQQTPGQGLQFLFEYFSETQRNKGNFPGRFSGRQFSNSRSEMNVSTLELGDSALYLCASSRDRERQYFGPGTRLTVT.

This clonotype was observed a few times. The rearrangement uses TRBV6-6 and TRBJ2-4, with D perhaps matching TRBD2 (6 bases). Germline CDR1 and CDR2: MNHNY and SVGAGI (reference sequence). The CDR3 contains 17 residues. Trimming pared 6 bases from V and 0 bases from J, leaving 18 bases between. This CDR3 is CASRDPGTPEAKNIQYF. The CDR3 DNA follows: TGTGCCAGCAGGGACCCCGGGACTCCTGAAGCCAAAAACATTCAGTACTTC.

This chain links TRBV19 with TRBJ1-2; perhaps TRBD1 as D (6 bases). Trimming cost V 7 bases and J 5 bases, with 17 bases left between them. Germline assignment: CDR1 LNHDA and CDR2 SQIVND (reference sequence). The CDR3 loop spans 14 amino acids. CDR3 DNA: TGTGCCAGTACAGACAGGCTTCTAGGGTATGGCTACACCTTC. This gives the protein CASTDRLLGYGYTF.

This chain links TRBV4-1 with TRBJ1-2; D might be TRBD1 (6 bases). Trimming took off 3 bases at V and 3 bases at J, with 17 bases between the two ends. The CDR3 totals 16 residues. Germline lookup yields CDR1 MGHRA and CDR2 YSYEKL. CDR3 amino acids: CASSQPTGRLDYGYTF. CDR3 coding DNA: TGCGCCAGCAGCCAGCCCACAGGGCGCCTGGACTATGGCTACACCTTC.

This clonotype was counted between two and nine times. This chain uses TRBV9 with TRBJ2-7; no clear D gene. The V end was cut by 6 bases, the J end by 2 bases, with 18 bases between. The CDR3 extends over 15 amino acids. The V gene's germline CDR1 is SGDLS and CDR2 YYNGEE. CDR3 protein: CASKRVPPDTYEQYF. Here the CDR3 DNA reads TGTGCCAGCAAGAGAGTGCCTCCCGATACCTACGAGCAGTACTTC.

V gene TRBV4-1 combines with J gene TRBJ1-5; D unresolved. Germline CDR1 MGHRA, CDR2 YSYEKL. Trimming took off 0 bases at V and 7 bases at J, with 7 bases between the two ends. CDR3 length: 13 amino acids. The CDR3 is CASSQEQYQPQHF. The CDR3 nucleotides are TGCGCCAGCAGCCAAGAACAGTACCAGCCCCAGCATTTT.

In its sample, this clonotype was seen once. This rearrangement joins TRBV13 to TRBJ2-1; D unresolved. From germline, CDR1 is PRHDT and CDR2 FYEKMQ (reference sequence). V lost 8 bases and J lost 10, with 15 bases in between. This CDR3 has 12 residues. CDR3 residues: CASYPGPPEQFF. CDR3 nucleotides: TGTGCCAGCTACCCTGGGCCTCCCGAGCAGTTCTTC. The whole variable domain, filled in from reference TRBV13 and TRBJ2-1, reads AAGVIQSPRHLIKEKRETATLKCYPIPRHDTVYWYQQGPGQDPQFLISFYEKMQSDKGSIPDRFSAQQFSDYHSELNMSSLELGDSALYFCASYPGPPEQFFGPGTRLTVL.

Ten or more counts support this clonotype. The CDR3 here is CASSLAPLGGAGGDTQYF. The CDR3 nucleotides read TGCGCCAGCAGCTTGGCCCCTCTAGGGGGGGCCGGAGGAGATACGCAGTATTTT. This chain joins TRBV5-1 and TRBJ2-3, with a tentative D call TRBD2 (7 bases). V shed 0 bases and J shed 5 bases, with 22 bases lying between them. This CDR3 has 18 amino acids. Germline-derived CDR1 and CDR2 are SGHRS and YFSETQ. Complete variable domain (other parts from reference TRBV5-1 and TRBJ2-3): KAGVTQTPRYLIKTRGQQVTLSCSPISGHRSVSWYQQTPGQGLQFLFEYFSETQRNKGNFPGRFSGRQFSNSRSEMNVSTLELGDSALYLCASSLAPLGGAGGDTQYFGPGTRLTVL.

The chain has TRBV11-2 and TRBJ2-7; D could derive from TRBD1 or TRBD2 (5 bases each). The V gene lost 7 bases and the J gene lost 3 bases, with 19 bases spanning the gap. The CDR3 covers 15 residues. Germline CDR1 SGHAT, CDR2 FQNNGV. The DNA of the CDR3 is TGTGCCAGCATTCACCCGGGGCCTCGGGGCTACGAGCAGTACTTC. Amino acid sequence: CASIHPGPRGYEQYF.

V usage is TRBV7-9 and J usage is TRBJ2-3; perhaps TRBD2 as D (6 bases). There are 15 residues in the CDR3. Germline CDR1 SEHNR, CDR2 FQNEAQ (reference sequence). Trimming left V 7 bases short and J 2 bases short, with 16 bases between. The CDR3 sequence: CASTDAGRDTDTQYF. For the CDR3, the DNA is TGTGCCAGCACCGATGCGGGGCGGGACACAGATACGCAGTATTTT.

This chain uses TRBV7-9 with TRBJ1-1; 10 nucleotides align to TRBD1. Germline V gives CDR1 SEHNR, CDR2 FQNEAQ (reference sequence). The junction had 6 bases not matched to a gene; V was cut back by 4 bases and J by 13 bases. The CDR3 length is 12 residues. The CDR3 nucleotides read TGTGCCAGCAGCTCCGGGACAGGGGTTGGTTTCTTT. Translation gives CASSSGTGVGFF.

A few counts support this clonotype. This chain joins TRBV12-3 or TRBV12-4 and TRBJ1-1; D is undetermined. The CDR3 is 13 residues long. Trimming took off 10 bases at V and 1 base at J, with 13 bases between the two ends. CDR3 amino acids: CATRLSGNTEAFF. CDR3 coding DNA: TGTGCCACCCGACTTAGCGGGAACACTGAAGCTTTCTTT.

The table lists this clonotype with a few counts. The CDR3 loop is CASSPRPRSGRWLGTDTQYF. CDR3 nucleotide sequence: TGTGCCAGCAGTCCCAGACCCCGCAGCGGGAGGTGGTTGGGCACAGATACGCAGTATTTT. The chain uses TRBV27 and TRBJ2-3, with TRBD2 matching over 9 bases. This CDR3 contains 20 residues. The germline gives CDR1 MNHEY, CDR2 SMNVEV (reference sequence). Trimming took 5 bases from V and 1 from J; bases not matched to a gene: 19.

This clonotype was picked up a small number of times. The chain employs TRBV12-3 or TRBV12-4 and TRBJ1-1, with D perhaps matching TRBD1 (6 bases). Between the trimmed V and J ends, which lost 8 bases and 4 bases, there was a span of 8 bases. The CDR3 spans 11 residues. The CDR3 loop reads CASRTVTEAFF. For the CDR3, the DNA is TGTGCCAGCCGGACAGTCACTGAAGCTTTCTTT.

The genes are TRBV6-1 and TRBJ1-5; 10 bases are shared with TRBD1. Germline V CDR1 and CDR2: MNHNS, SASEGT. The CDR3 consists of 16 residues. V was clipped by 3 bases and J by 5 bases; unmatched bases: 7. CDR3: CASSENRDRGDQPQHF. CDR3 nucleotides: TGTGCCAGCAGTGAGAACCGGGACAGGGGCGATCAGCCCCAGCATTTT.

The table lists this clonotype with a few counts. CDR3 nucleotide sequence: TGTGCCAGCAGCTTATTGACCCCCGGGAATGAGCAGTTCTTC. It translates to CASSLLTPGNEQFF. The chain couples TRBV5-5 to TRBJ2-1, with no clear D. The CDR3 is made up of 14 amino acids. Trimming cost V 2 bases and J 7 bases, with 13 bases left between them. Germline-derived CDR1 and CDR2 are SGHKS and YYEKEE (reference sequence). The full variable domain, its missing parts supplied by reference TRBV5-5 and TRBJ2-1, is DAGVTQSPTHLIKTRGQQVTLRCSPISGHKSVSWYQQVLGQGPQFIFQYYEKEERGRGNFPDRFSARQFPNYSSELNVNALLLGDSALYLCASSLLTPGNEQFFGPGTRLTVL.

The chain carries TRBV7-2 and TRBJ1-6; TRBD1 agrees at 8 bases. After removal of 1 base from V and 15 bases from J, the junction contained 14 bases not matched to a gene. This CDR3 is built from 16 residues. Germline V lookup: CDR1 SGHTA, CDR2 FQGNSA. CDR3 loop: CASSLVWTGPLFVLHF. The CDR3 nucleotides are TGTGCCAGCAGCTTAGTGTGGACAGGGCCCCTTTTTGTCCTCCACTTT. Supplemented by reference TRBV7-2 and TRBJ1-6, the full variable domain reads GAGVSQSPSNKVTEKGKDVELRCDPISGHTALYWYRQSLGQGLEFLIYFQGNSAPDKSGLPSDRFSAERTGGSVSTLTIQRTQQEDSAVYLCASSLVWTGPLFVLHFGNGTRLTVT.

The CDR3 spells CASSGGDRGEVNTEAFF. The DNA for the CDR3 is TGTGCCAGCAGCGGTGGGGACAGGGGTGAGGTGAACACTGAAGCTTTCTTT. The chain employs TRBV5-6 and TRBJ1-1, with TRBD1 identical over 10 bases. The CDR3 covers 17 residues. Germline loops: CDR1 SGHDT, CDR2 YYEEEE. Trimming removed 4 bases from V and 0 bases from J; junction bases left unmatched: 9.

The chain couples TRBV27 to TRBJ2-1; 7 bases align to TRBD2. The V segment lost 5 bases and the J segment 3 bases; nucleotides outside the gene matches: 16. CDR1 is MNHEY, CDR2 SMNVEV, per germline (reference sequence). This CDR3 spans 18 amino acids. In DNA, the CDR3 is TGTGCCAGCAGTCCAATCGTGGACGGCGGGGGATACTACAATGAGCAGTTCTTC. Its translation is CASSPIVDGGGYYNEQFF.

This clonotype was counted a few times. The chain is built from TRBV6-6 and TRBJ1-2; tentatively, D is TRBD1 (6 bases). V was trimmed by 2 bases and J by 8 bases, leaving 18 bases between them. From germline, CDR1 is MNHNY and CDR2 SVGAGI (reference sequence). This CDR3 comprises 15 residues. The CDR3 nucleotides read TGTGCCAGCAGTTACCCGGGGGAACAGGGAGTGGGCTACACCTTC. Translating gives CASSYPGEQGVGYTF.